This T cell receptor (beta chain) comes out of a study of blood T cell repertoires in COVID-19. Study in general: Whether acute or convalescent, the COVID-19 samples came from the United States, Italy and Spain. In each case, the material was cDNA or gDNA derived from T cells, B-cell-depleted T cells, or PBMCs.

Individuals aged 18 to 89 years were recruited from about two dozen US areas. Participants had their cohort set by participant-reported clinical history. The CDR3 runs to 14 residues. Germline values: CDR1 MNHEY, CDR2 SMNVEV (reference sequence). V shed 7 bases and J shed 12 bases, with 19 bases lying between them. The table came from immunoSEQ multiplex PCR; TCRdb's copy has only in-frame clones and leaves some out. The sample carries roughly 300,000 clones, approximately 89% recorded once. The chain uses TRBV27 and TRBJ1-6; D perhaps matches TRBD1 (6 bases). Sequenced input: PBMCs or T cells enriched from blood (not recorded which). The receptor comes from a woman under 40 who had recovered from COVID-19. The CDR3 nucleotides read TGTGCCAGCACCTGGGGGGGCATTGGGGGACCCCTCCACTTT. Amino acid sequence: CASTWGGIGGPLHF.